This T cell receptor beta chain came from a study of T-cell reconstitution after alpha-beta-depleted transplantation in children. Study-level results: The origin of alpha-beta T cells about two months after transplant was reportedly several hundred expanded graft clones. Diversity and T-cell counts at one year after transplant derived mostly from new T cells. In some patients, recipient T cells and intrathymic progenitors surviving conditioning explained high day-60 diversity.

The CDR3 runs 14 residues. The V gene end was trimmed by 2 bases and the J gene end by 5 bases; junction bases not matched to a gene: 5. The germline V gene encodes CDR1 MNHEY and CDR2 SMNVEV (reference sequence). A library of TCRbeta sequences, prepared with unique molecular identifiers, was generated. TCRdb re-called the PCR reads through MiXCR, storing one row per CDR3 protein. The sample contains hundreds of thousands of distinct CDR3 sequences, around 16% of which appear only once. In its sample, this clonotype was seen a few times. The antigen remains unidentified. The TCR originated in a boy under three years old who had a stem cell transplant for Wiskott-Aldrich syndrome, so the T cells may come from the graft donor. Here the sequenced sample was PBMCs, mostly from graft donor cells, taken 360 days after TCRalphabeta/CD19-depleted stem cell transplant. The chain joins TRBV27 to TRBJ2-7; 8 bases agree with TRBD1. CDR3 sequence: CASSLRTGLDEQYF. CDR3 DNA: TGTGCCAGCAGTTTAAGGACAGGGCTCGACGAGCAGTACTTC.